This is a list of T cell receptor beta chains from one sample in a study of blood T cell repertoires in COVID-19. Here immunoSEQ multiplex PCR was the method, and the copy in TCRdb shows in-frame clones only, minus some. The sample lists more than 150,000 clones, 75% to 90% occurring once. The sample consisted of peripheral blood. These receptors were collected from a woman in her forties with acute or convalescent COVID-19. Each CDR3 is given with its conserved first and last residue. A D gene is named only where the DNA matches it firmly. Not every row has a clone size; where given, it reads once, few, many or a size class.

clone size	V gene	D gene	J gene	CDR3 protein	CDR3 DNA
NA	TRBV7-6	NA	TRBJ1-4	CASSLGANEKLFF	TGTGCCAGCAGCTTAGGGGCCAATGAAAAACTGTTTTTT
NA	TRBV10-1	TRBD1	TRBJ2-7	CASSLPGTGIFYEQYF	TGCGCCAGCAGCCTTCCCGGGACAGGGATTTTCTACGAGCAGTACTTC
few	TRBV12-5	NA	TRBJ2-2	CASGLARGTNTGELFF	TGTGCTAGTGGTTTGGCCCGGGGGACGAACACCGGGGAGCTGTTTTTT
NA	TRBV5-4	NA	TRBJ1-1	CADGVNTEAFF	TGTGCAGACGGGGTGAACACTGAAGCTTTCTTT
NA	TRBV7-9	NA	TRBJ2-4	CASSHRELAKNIQYF	TGTGCCAGCAGTCACAGGGAACTAGCCAAAAACATTCAGTACTTC
NA	TRBV24-1	NA	TRBJ2-3	CATSDPRRGGTDTQYF	TGTGCCACCAGTGATCCTCGCAGGGGCGGCACAGATACGCAGTATTTT
NA	TRBV7-9	TRBD2	TRBJ2-1	CAKASGSRDEQFF	TGTGCAAAGGCTAGCGGGAGTCGGGATGAGCAGTTCTTC
NA	TRBV9	NA	TRBJ1-1	CASSVHLNTEAFF	TGTGCCAGCAGCGTACACTTGAACACTGAAGCTTTCTTT
NA	TRBV14	TRBD1	TRBJ1-4	CASSRPGTGEKLFF	TGTGCCAGCAGCCGACCCGGGACAGGGGAAAAACTGTTTTTT
NA	TRBV4-1	NA	TRBJ1-3	CASSQSYFDTIYF	TGCGCCAGCAGCCAGTCCTATTTTGACACCATATATTTT
NA	TRBV27	TRBD1	TRBJ1-4	CASRDGTADEKLFF	TGTGCCAGCAGAGATGGGACAGCGGATGAAAAACTGTTTTTT
NA	TRBV18	TRBD1	TRBJ1-3	CASSPETGPSGNTIYF	TGTGCCAGCTCACCGGAGACAGGGCCCTCTGGAAACACCATATATTTT
NA	TRBV6-9	TRBD1	TRBJ2-7	CASSFGQGHEQYF	TGTGCCAGCAGTTTCGGACAGGGCCACGAGCAGTACTTC
NA	TRBV11-2	TRBD1	TRBJ1-4	CASSLSQGENEKLFF	TGTGCCAGCTCGCTTTCTCAGGGGGAAAATGAAAAACTGTTTTTT
few	TRBV7-7	NA	TRBJ1-1	CASSLRQDTEAFF	TGTGCTAGCAGCTTACGGCAGGATACTGAAGCTTTCTTT
NA	TRBV6-5	TRBD2	TRBJ2-7	CASSLEREGEQYF	TGTGCCAGCAGTCTTGAGCGGGAGGGCGAGCAGTACTTC
NA	TRBV6-6	NA	TRBJ1-5	CASSSRSSNQPQHF	TGTGCCAGCAGCTCCCGCAGTAGCAATCAGCCCCAGCATTTT
NA	TRBV4-1	TRBD2	TRBJ2-1	CASSQVEREGPNNEQFF	TGCGCCAGCAGCCAAGTAGAGCGGGAGGGCCCCAACAATGAGCAGTTCTTC
NA	TRBV30	NA	TRBJ1-6	CAWNRGSGNSPLHF	TGTGCCTGGAACCGTGGGAGCGGCAATTCACCCCTCCACTTT
NA	TRBV7-9	TRBD2	TRBJ2-3	CASSSFSGVVTDTQYF	TGTGCCAGCAGCTCGTTTAGCGGGGTGGTCACAGATACGCAGTATTTT
few	TRBV29-1	TRBD1	TRBJ1-1	CSVTDRAITEAFF	TGCAGCGTAACCGACAGGGCAATAACTGAAGCTTTCTTT
NA	TRBV7-9	TRBD1	TRBJ1-6	CASSLVPGQGFSSPLHF	TGTGCCAGCAGCCTCGTCCCGGGACAGGGGTTCTCTTCACCCCTCCACTTT
NA	TRBV10-2	TRBD2	TRBJ2-7	CASSDGLAASFEQYF	TGCGCCAGCAGTGATGGACTAGCGGCTTCGTTCGAGCAGTACTTC
NA	TRBV7-9	NA	TRBJ1-1	CASSLGQVEAFF	TGTGCCAGCAGCTTAGGGCAGGTTGAAGCTTTCTTT
NA	TRBV5-5	NA	TRBJ2-1	CASSLIGVGNNGEQFF	TGTGCCAGCAGCTTGATCGGGGTAGGGAATAATGGTGAGCAGTTCTTC
NA	TRBV5-4	TRBD1	TRBJ1-1	CASSLATTGGTEAFF	TGTGCCAGCAGCTTGGCTACAACAGGGGGCACTGAAGCTTTCTTT
NA	TRBV2	TRBD2	TRBJ2-1	CASRETSGGYNEQFF	TGTGCCAGCAGGGAGACTAGCGGGGGATACAATGAGCAGTTCTTC
NA	TRBV2	NA	TRBJ1-4	CASSEQFRDFGEKLFF	TGTGCCAGCAGTGAGCAATTCAGGGATTTCGGTGAAAAACTGTTTTTT
NA	TRBV5-6	NA	TRBJ2-7	CASSFFQTYEQYF	TGTGCCAGCAGCTTTTTCCAAACCTACGAGCAGTACTTC
NA	TRBV19	NA	TRBJ2-3	CASSPATVFGTDTQYF	TGTGCCAGCAGTCCCGCGACTGTTTTTGGCACAGATACGCAGTATTTT
NA	TRBV28	NA	TRBJ2-4	CASKTGSSSNIQYF	TGTGCCAGCAAGACAGGTAGCTCGTCAAACATTCAGTACTTC
NA	TRBV25-1	TRBD1	TRBJ2-1	CASSWFPGQGFVDEQFF	TGTGCCAGCAGTTGGTTCCCGGGACAGGGCTTTGTCGATGAGCAGTTCTTC
NA	TRBV3-1/TRBV3-2	NA	TRBJ2-7	CASSQPPNEQYF	TGTGCCAGCAGCCAACCCCCAAACGAGCAGTACTTC
NA	TRBV15	TRBD1	TRBJ1-1	CATSRVRGQDTEAFF	TGTGCCACCAGCAGAGTGAGGGGGCAGGACACTGAAGCTTTCTTT
NA	TRBV5-1	TRBD1	TRBJ2-7	CASSLWTGVGYEQYF	TGCGCCAGCAGCCTGTGGACAGGGGTGGGCTACGAGCAGTACTTC
NA	TRBV9	TRBD2	TRBJ2-1	CASSSSGWSATSPDEQFF	TGTGCCAGCAGCAGTTCAGGCTGGTCAGCGACTAGCCCGGATGAGCAGTTCTTC
NA	TRBV27	TRBD1	TRBJ2-3	CASSPWDRSLPDTQYF	TGTGCCAGCAGTCCGTGGGACAGGAGTCTTCCAGATACGCAGTATTTT
NA	TRBV4-1	NA	TRBJ2-7	CASSQGIVSAYEQYF	TGCGCCAGCAGCCAAGGTATAGTTTCTGCCTACGAGCAGTACTTC
NA	TRBV5-6	TRBD2	TRBJ2-7	CASSTGLRGEEQYF	TGTGCCAGCAGCACGGGACTACGGGGGGAAGAGCAGTACTTC
NA	TRBV6-5	TRBD1	TRBJ1-2	CASNSDRAGYTF	TGTGCCAGCAACTCTGACAGGGCGGGCTACACCTTC
NA	TRBV11-2	NA	TRBJ2-3	CASSFTVDTQYF	TGTGCCAGCAGCTTTACGGTGGATACGCAGTATTTT
NA	TRBV10-1	NA	TRBJ2-7	CASRAGCWYEQYF	TGCGCCAGCAGGGCAGGGTGTTGGTACGAGCAGTACTTC
NA	TRBV10-3	TRBD2	TRBJ2-3	CAISESLAGGTLTDTQYF	TGTGCCATCAGTGAGTCCCTAGCGGGAGGCACTCTCACAGATACGCAGTATTTT
NA	TRBV4-1	NA	TRBJ2-3	CASSPGHTDTQYF	TGCGCCAGCAGCCCGGGTCACACAGATACGCAGTATTTT
NA	TRBV11-3	NA	TRBJ2-7	CASTLGAASYEQYF	TGTGCCAGCACCTTAGGGGCAGCAAGCTACGAGCAGTACTTC
NA	TRBV9	NA	TRBJ1-4	CASSENSGPREELFF	TGTGCCAGCAGCGAAAACAGCGGGCCGCGGGAGGAACTGTTTTTT
NA	TRBV6-1	NA	TRBJ1-3	CASSEPGDGNTIYF	TGTGCCAGCAGTGAACCGGGAGACGGAAACACCATATATTTT
NA	TRBV6-5	NA	TRBJ2-7	CASSRRGYEQYF	TGTGCCAGCAGCCGACGGGGATACGAGCAGTACTTC
NA	TRBV6-4	NA	TRBJ1-6	CASSDGGGNSPLHF	TGTGCCAGCAGTGATGGGGGGGGTAATTCACCCCTCCACTTT
NA	TRBV28	TRBD1	TRBJ1-1	CASSPQGEAFF	TGTGCCAGCAGTCCACAGGGGGAAGCTTTCTTT
NA	TRBV25-1	NA	TRBJ1-1	CASRSQGNTEAFF	TGTGCCAGCCGATCACAGGGGAACACTGAAGCTTTCTTT
NA	TRBV3-1/TRBV3-2	NA	TRBJ2-1	CASSQGTSSYNEQFF	TGTGCCAGCAGCCAAGGCACGAGCTCCTACAATGAGCAGTTCTTC
NA	TRBV10-3	TRBD2	TRBJ2-7	CAISPNGLAGGPSSYEQYF	TGTGCCATCAGCCCAAATGGACTAGCGGGGGGACCAAGCTCCTACGAGCAGTACTTC
once	TRBV9	NA	TRBJ2-5	CASSAPETSVFQETQYF	TGTGCCAGCAGCGCCCCCGAGACATCAGTATTCCAAGAGACCCAGTACTTC
NA	TRBV5-1	TRBD1	TRBJ1-3	CASSLGQGRRVDTIYF	TGCGCCAGCAGCTTGGGACAGGGAAGGCGAGTGGACACCATATATTTT
NA	TRBV30	NA	TRBJ1-1	CAWSGGMNTEAFF	TGTGCCTGGAGTGGCGGCATGAACACTGAAGCTTTCTTT
NA	TRBV27	TRBD1	TRBJ1-5	CASRSTGGIDQPQHF	TGTGCCAGCAGGAGCACAGGGGGGATCGATCAGCCCCAGCATTTT
NA	TRBV3-1/TRBV3-2	NA	TRBJ2-5	CASSGIGGTASQETQYF	TGTGCCAGCAGTGGAATAGGGGGGACAGCAAGCCAAGAGACCCAGTACTTC